Presented here are 24 T cell receptor beta chains from one specimen sequenced in a study of blood T cells in healthy people across ages. A J-beta primer mix and a sample-barcoded 5' primer were used in a second PCR of about 7 to 12 cycles. TCRdb independently ran MiXCR on the 5' RACE reads; one entry per CDR3 protein. Of approximately 800,000 distinct CDR3 sequences listed, roughly 25% were seen once; the top ten hold 3% to 4.5%. In addition, the sample was reused for a study of T cells of mothers and their children.

The sequencing input was blood. Receptors originate from a boy aged 10-17 years in good health.

This clonotype has a handful of counts. The J gene is TRBJ1-5, the V gene TRBV3-1, with a possible D match to TRBD1 (5 bases). The germline V gene has CDR1 LGHDT and CDR2 YNNKEL (reference sequence). The germline V and J ends were trimmed by 5 bases and 7 bases, with 15 bases remaining between them. The CDR3 is 14 amino acids. This chain's CDR3 is CASSYTGPNQPQHF. DNA of the CDR3: TGTGCCAGCAGCTATACAGGTCCCAACCAGCCCCAGCATTTT.

In this sample, this clonotype turned up a few times. Germline is not matched at one junction end, which may reflect a read error. The chain couples TRBV4-3 to TRBJ2-7; 11 bases are a match to TRBD2. Germline CDR1 LGHNA, CDR2 YSLEER. CDR3 length: 17 residues. The CDR3 spells CASSQELSGGAYNERFF. The CDR3 DNA reads TGCGCCAGCAGCCAAGAACTTAGCGGGGGGGCCTACAATGAGCGGTTCTTC.

The table lists this clonotype with a few counts. At one end the junction does not follow the germline gene, possibly because of a read error. The V call is TRBV4-3, the J call TRBJ2-3; TRBD2 is a possible D gene (6 bases). This CDR3 region has 17 residues. Germline V gene sequence: CDR1 LGHNA, CDR2 YSLEER. The CDR3 DNA reads TGCGCCAGCAGCCAAGATCGGGGGTGGGCCCGCACAGATGCGCAGTATTTT. Protein sequence: CASSQDRGWARTDAQYF.

This clonotype has only a few counts. The chain carries TRBV20-1 and TRBJ2-5; 10 bases align to TRBD1. The length of the CDR3 is 14 residues. Trimming cost V 5 bases and J 5 bases; bases outside gene matches: 8. Germline V CDR1 and CDR2: DFQATT, SNEGSKA (reference sequence). The CDR3 loop reads CSARDRGLSETQYF. In DNA form, the CDR3 reads TGCAGTGCTCGGGACAGGGGACTTTCGGAGACCCAGTACTTC.

This clonotype was seen only a few times. The chain carries TRBV7-2 and TRBJ1-2; 11 nucleotides align to TRBD1. Looked up from germline, CDR1 is SGHTA and CDR2 is FQGNSA. Germline trimming cut 4 bases from V and 12 bases from J; bases unmatched to any gene: 16. The CDR3 spans 16 residues. CDR3 in amino acids: CASSSRTGGSPRIDTF. The CDR3 nucleotides are TGTGCCAGCAGCTCAAGGACAGGGGGCTCCCCCAGGATTGACACCTTC.

The V gene is TRBV7-3, the J gene TRBJ2-5, with 8 bases identical to TRBD2. The J call may be faulty, since TRBJ2-1 better matches the DNA end. Germline CDR1 SGHTA, CDR2 FQGTGA. This CDR3 has 16 residues. The CDR3 sequence is CASSLLVAGTNNEQFF. The CDR3 bases are TGTGCCAGCAGCTTATTAGTAGCGGGGACCAACAATGAGCAGTTCTTC.

This clonotype occurred a few times. This chain joins TRBV5-6 and TRBJ2-5; 10 nucleotides align to TRBD1. The germline CDR1 and CDR2 sequences are SGHDT and YYEEEE. The CDR3 contains 15 residues. V was clipped by 0 bases and J by 5 bases; unmatched bases: 4. CDR3 protein: CASSLGQGAWETQYF. The CDR3 nucleotides read TGTGCCAGCAGCTTGGGACAGGGGGCTTGGGAGACCCAGTACTTC.

The CDR3 DNA reads as TGTGCCAGCAGTTACCAGGGTCTTAATGGCTACACCTTC. Protein product: CASSYQGLNGYTF. The rearrangement links TRBV6-5 to TRBJ1-2, with D maybe TRBD1 (5 bases). CDR1 is MNHEY and CDR2 is SVGAGI in the germline V gene. V lost 2 bases to trimming and J lost 6 bases, with 10 bases between them. The CDR3 spans 13 residues.

This clonotype was observed a few times. The chain carries TRBV11-2 and TRBJ1-2; TRBD1 aligns across 10 bases. J lost 0 bases, V lost 3 bases, and 4 bases had no gene match. This CDR3 is built from 16 residues. The germline gives CDR1 SGHAT, CDR2 FQNNGV. CDR3 loop: CASSFSGTGANYGYTF. In DNA, the CDR3 is TGTGCCAGCAGCTTTTCTGGGACAGGGGCTAACTATGGCTACACCTTC.

The chain couples TRBV21-1 to TRBJ2-1; TRBD1, as called in the table, went unchecked against the DNA. TRBV21-1 constitutes a pseudogene. CDR3 length equals 14 residues. CDR3 nucleotide sequence: TGTGCCAGCGGTGGTCGGGGGCGGGGAAATGAGCAGTTCTTC. This translates into CASGGRGRGNEQFF.

This clonotype was counted between two and nine times. The chain links TRBV4-3 to TRBJ2-1, with D maybe TRBD2 (6 bases). The V gene lost 0 bases and the J gene lost 0 bases, with 12 bases spanning the gap. The CDR3 spans 17 residues. Germline CDR1 and CDR2: LGHNA and YSLEER. This CDR3 reads CASSQEAGSNSYNEQFF. In nucleotides, the CDR3 is TGCGCCAGCAGCCAAGAGGCCGGGAGTAACTCCTACAATGAGCAGTTCTTC.

J is TRBJ1-6 and V is TRBV20-1; no reliable D call. V dropped 6 bases and J dropped 10 bases, with 28 bases sitting between them. This CDR3 region has 17 residues. Per the germline V gene, CDR1 is DFQATT and CDR2 is SNEGSKA (reference sequence). In DNA form, the CDR3 reads TGCAGTGCAAGACGGGAGATCCGACTTAAGGGAGACTCACCCCTCCACTTT. It yields the protein CSARREIRLKGDSPLHF.

The chain uses TRBV18 and TRBJ2-7, with D possibly being TRBD1 (6 bases). This CDR3 spans 15 amino acids. V gave up 3 bases and J gave up 6 bases, with 18 bases separating them. Germline V lookup: CDR1 KGHSH, CDR2 LQKENI. CDR3 sequence: CASSPLDRFDAEQYF. Here the CDR3 DNA reads TGTGCCAGCTCACCCCTAGACAGGTTCGACGCCGAGCAGTACTTC. Drawing the rest from reference TRBV18 and TRBJ2-7, the complete variable domain is NAGVMQNPRHLVRRRGQEARLRCSPMKGHSHVYWYRQLPEEGLKFMVYLQKENIIDESGMPKERFSAEFPKEGPSILRIQQVVRGDSAAYFCASSPLDRFDAEQYFGPGTRLTVT.

The rearrangement joins TRBV4-3 to TRBJ1-2; TRBD1 is a possible D gene (5 bases). The CDR3 spans 15 residues. Germline V gene sequence: CDR1 LGHNA, CDR2 YSLEER. V lost 0 bases and J 4 bases, leaving 12 bases between the germline ends. CDR3 amino acids: CASSQDPAGTYGYTF. The CDR3 bases are TGCGCCAGCAGCCAAGATCCCGCAGGGACCTATGGCTACACCTTC.

The chain recombines TRBV6-1 with TRBJ2-5; perhaps D is TRBD1 or TRBD2 (6 bases each). The V end was cut by 3 bases, the J end by 5 bases, with 10 bases between. The germline V gene has CDR1 MNHNS and CDR2 SASEGT. CDR3 length: 13 amino acids. The CDR3 reads CASSDGGLETQYF. The CDR3 nucleotides read TGTGCCAGCAGTGATGGGGGGCTGGAGACCCAGTACTTC.

The V call is TRBV27, the J call TRBJ2-1, with 11 bases identical to TRBD2. CDR3 length: 12 amino acids. Germline-derived CDR1 and CDR2 are MNHEY and SMNVEV (reference sequence). Trimming at V came to 7 bases and at J to 11 bases, leaving 4 bases not matched to a gene. The CDR3 coding sequence is TGTGCCAGCATGGGACTAGCGGACAAGCAGTTCTTC. Translating it yields CASMGLADKQFF.

This clonotype was seen a few times. This chain connects TRBV7-9 to TRBJ1-3; D not resolved. V lost 1 base and J lost 0, with 10 bases in between. Germline CDR1 and CDR2: SEHNR and FQNEAQ (reference sequence). This CDR3 contains 16 residues. CDR3 DNA: TGTGCCAGCAGCTTAGTCGGGCGGAGCTCTGGAAACACCATATATTTT. Translated: CASSLVGRSSGNTIYF.

The rearrangement joins TRBV7-9 to TRBJ1-1; D is ambiguous. Trimming cost V 5 bases and J 1 base, with 17 bases left between them. CDR1 SEHNR and CDR2 FQNEAQ come from the germline V gene (reference sequence). The CDR3 loop spans 16 amino acids. CDR3 amino acids: CASSVTVGWGNTEAFF. In DNA form, the CDR3 reads TGTGCCAGCAGCGTTACAGTGGGGTGGGGGAACACTGAAGCTTTCTTT. Variable domain in full (rest from reference TRBV7-9 and TRBJ1-1): DTGVSQNPRHKITKRGQNVTFRCDPISEHNRLYWYRQTLGQGPEFLTYFQNEAQLEKSRLLSDRFSAERPKGSFSTLEIQRTEQGDSAMYLCASSVTVGWGNTEAFFGQGTRLTVV.

The rearrangement uses TRBV27 and TRBJ1-1, with a tentative D call TRBD1 (5 bases). Germline values: CDR1 MNHEY, CDR2 SMNVEV (reference sequence). V lost 3 bases and J lost 1, with 15 bases in between. The CDR3 runs 16 residues. The CDR3 coding sequence is TGTGCCAGCAGTTTGTTCTCGGGGACGGCGAACACTGAAGCTTTCTTT. This gives the protein CASSLFSGTANTEAFF.

The rearrangement uses TRBV29-1 and TRBJ2-3; D is unclear. The V and J ends lost 4 bases and 0 bases respectively, with 8 bases between them. There are 13 residues in the CDR3. From germline, CDR1 is SQVTM and CDR2 ANQGSEA. The CDR3 protein is CSVVPTSTDTQYF. CDR3 nucleotide sequence: TGCAGCGTTGTTCCGACTAGCACAGATACGCAGTATTTT.

This clonotype appeared a few times. The CDR3 protein is CASTAGSYGYTF. The DNA of the CDR3 is TGTGCCAGCACCGCAGGGTCCTATGGCTACACCTTC. This chain connects TRBV6-6 to TRBJ1-2, with D perhaps matching TRBD1 (5 bases). Germline assignment: CDR1 MNHNY and CDR2 SVGAGI (reference sequence). V was pared by 7 bases and J by 4 bases, with 10 bases between. This CDR3 contains 12 residues.

There are a few counts of this clonotype. The chain joins TRBV29-1 to TRBJ2-7, with 8 bases matching TRBD2. V was clipped by 1 base and J by 10 bases; unmatched bases: 9. This CDR3 is built from 13 residues. CDR1 is SQVTM and CDR2 is ANQGSEA in the germline V gene. CDR3 region: CSVEVGSGSEQYF. CDR3 sequence (DNA): TGCAGCGTTGAAGTGGGCAGCGGGAGTGAACAGTACTTC.

This clonotype was found a few times. The V and J genes are TRBV5-1 and TRBJ2-5, with a weak D call TRBD1 (5 bases). The CDR3 runs to 15 residues. The V gene's germline CDR1 is SGHRS and CDR2 YFSETQ. The ends were cut back, 1 base at V and 1 base at J, with 11 bases in the middle. The CDR3 spells CASSLTGAFQETQYF. CDR3 nucleotides: TGCGCCAGCAGCTTGACAGGCGCCTTCCAAGAGACCCAGTACTTC. Together with reference TRBV5-1 and TRBJ2-5, the CDR3 gives the full variable domain: KAGVTQTPRYLIKTRGQQVTLSCSPISGHRSVSWYQQTPGQGLQFLFEYFSETQRNKGNFPGRFSGRQFSNSRSEMNVSTLELGDSALYLCASSLTGAFQETQYFGPGTRLLVL.

This clonotype was counted between two and nine times. The chain is built from TRBV20-1 and TRBJ1-1; 7 bases are shared with TRBD1. V lost 6 bases to trimming and J lost 0 bases; unmatched junction nucleotides: 16. The CDR3 runs to 17 residues. Germline V gene data show CDR1 as DFQATT and CDR2 as SNEGSKA (reference sequence). For the CDR3, the DNA is TGCAGTGCCCGATCATACCGGGACAGCAACATGAACACTGAAGCTTTCTTT. Translated, it gives CSARSYRDSNMNTEAFF.